Many counts were recorded for the clone carrying this T cell receptor beta chain. Its antigen is undetermined. These data come from a study of T-cell memory formation after mild COVID-19. Constant-segment primers served in 5'RACE that generated TCR alpha and TCR beta cDNA libraries bearing sample barcodes and UMIs. One entry per CDR3 protein results from TCRdb running MiXCR on the 5' RACE reads. The table includes 350,000 to 400,000 distinct CDR3 sequences, around an eighth detected once. CDR3 size: 15 residues. The V gene lost 0 bases and the J gene lost 8 bases, with 14 bases spanning the gap. The V gene's germline CDR1 is SEHNR and CDR2 FQNEAQ (reference sequence). Findings and caveats of the study: Cross-reactive memory seemingly joined, as some responding clones were found in pre-infection memory. The study found contracting CD4+ clones mainly in CM and EM and contracting CD8+ clones in EMRA. SARS-CoV-2 specificity was not confirmed for second-wave clones peaking on day 37.

The V and J genes are TRBV7-9 and TRBJ2-1; no clear D gene. Specimen: PBMCs or a T cell subset sorted from them (not recorded which). The receptor comes from a young man who had mild COVID-19 (a few samples of this study predate the infection). Cell type and time point are not known. CDR3 nucleotides: TGTGCCAGCAGCTTAGCAGGGAACGCCGCTCATGAGCAGTTCTTC. Translated: CASSLAGNAAHEQFF.